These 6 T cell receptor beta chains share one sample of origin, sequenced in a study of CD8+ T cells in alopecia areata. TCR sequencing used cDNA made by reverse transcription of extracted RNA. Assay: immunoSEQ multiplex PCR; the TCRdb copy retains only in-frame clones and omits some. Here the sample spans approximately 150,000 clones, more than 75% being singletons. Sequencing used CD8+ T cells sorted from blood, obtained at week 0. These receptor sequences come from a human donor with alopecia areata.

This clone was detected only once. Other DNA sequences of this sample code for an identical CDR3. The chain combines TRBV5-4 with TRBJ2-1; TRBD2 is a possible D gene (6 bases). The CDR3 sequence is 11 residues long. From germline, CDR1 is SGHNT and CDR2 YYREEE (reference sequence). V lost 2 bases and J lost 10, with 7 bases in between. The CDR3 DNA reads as TGTGCCAGCAGCTTAAGCGGGGAGCAGTTCTTC. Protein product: CASSLSGEQFF.

Here the CDR3 reads CASSLVPSGVEYNEQFF. CDR3 in DNA: TGCGCCAGCAGCTTGGTGCCTAGCGGAGTGGAATACAATGAGCAGTTCTTC. The chain has TRBV5-1 and TRBJ2-1, with 7 positions matching TRBD2. After removal of 0 bases from V and 4 bases from J, the junction contained 10 bases not matched to a gene. This CDR3 contains 17 residues. From germline, CDR1 is SGHRS and CDR2 YFSETQ. The complete variable domain, with remaining parts taken from reference TRBV5-1 and TRBJ2-1, reads KAGVTQTPRYLIKTRGQQVTLSCSPISGHRSVSWYQQTPGQGLQFLFEYFSETQRNKGNFPGRFSGRQFSNSRSEMNVSTLELGDSALYLCASSLVPSGVEYNEQFFGPGTRLTVL.

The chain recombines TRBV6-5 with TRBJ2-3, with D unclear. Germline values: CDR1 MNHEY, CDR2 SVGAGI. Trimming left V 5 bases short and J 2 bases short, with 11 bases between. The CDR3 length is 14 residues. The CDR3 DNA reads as TGTGCCAGCAGTACCAGTATCCCCACAGATACGCAGTATTTT. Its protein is CASSTSIPTDTQYF.

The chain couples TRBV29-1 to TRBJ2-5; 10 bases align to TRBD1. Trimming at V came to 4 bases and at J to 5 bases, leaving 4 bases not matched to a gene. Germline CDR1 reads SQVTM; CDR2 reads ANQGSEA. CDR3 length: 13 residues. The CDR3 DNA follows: TGCAGCGTTGGGACAGGGGGTATTGAGACCCAGTACTTC. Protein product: CSVGTGGIETQYF.

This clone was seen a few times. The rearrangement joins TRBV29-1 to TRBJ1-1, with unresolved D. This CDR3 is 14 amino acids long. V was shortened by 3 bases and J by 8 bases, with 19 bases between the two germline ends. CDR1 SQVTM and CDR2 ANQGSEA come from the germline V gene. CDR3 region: CSVESYGPLWEAFF. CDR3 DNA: TGCAGCGTTGAGTCATACGGGCCCCTTTGGGAAGCTTTCTTT.

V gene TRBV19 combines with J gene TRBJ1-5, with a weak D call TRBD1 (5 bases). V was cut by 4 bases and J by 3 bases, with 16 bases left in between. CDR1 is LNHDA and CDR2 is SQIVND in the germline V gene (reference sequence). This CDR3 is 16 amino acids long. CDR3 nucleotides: TGTGCCAGTAGTACCCGGGACTTTGGGGCCAATCAGCCCCAGCATTTT. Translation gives CASSTRDFGANQPQHF.